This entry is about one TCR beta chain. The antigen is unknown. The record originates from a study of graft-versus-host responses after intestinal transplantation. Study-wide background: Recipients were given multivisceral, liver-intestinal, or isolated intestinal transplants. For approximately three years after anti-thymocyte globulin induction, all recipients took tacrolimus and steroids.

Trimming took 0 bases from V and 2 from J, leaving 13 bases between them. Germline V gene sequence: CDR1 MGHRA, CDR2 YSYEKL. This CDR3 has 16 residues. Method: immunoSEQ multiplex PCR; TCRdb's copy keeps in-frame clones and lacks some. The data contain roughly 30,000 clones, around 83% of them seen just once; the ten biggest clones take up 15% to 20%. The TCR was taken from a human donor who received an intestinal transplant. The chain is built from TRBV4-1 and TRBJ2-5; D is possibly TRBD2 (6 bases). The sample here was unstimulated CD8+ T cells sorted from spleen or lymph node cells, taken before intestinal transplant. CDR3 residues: CASSQDRGAGQETQYF. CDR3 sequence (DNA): TGCGCCAGCAGCCAAGATCGAGGAGCGGGTCAAGAGACCCAGTACTTC.